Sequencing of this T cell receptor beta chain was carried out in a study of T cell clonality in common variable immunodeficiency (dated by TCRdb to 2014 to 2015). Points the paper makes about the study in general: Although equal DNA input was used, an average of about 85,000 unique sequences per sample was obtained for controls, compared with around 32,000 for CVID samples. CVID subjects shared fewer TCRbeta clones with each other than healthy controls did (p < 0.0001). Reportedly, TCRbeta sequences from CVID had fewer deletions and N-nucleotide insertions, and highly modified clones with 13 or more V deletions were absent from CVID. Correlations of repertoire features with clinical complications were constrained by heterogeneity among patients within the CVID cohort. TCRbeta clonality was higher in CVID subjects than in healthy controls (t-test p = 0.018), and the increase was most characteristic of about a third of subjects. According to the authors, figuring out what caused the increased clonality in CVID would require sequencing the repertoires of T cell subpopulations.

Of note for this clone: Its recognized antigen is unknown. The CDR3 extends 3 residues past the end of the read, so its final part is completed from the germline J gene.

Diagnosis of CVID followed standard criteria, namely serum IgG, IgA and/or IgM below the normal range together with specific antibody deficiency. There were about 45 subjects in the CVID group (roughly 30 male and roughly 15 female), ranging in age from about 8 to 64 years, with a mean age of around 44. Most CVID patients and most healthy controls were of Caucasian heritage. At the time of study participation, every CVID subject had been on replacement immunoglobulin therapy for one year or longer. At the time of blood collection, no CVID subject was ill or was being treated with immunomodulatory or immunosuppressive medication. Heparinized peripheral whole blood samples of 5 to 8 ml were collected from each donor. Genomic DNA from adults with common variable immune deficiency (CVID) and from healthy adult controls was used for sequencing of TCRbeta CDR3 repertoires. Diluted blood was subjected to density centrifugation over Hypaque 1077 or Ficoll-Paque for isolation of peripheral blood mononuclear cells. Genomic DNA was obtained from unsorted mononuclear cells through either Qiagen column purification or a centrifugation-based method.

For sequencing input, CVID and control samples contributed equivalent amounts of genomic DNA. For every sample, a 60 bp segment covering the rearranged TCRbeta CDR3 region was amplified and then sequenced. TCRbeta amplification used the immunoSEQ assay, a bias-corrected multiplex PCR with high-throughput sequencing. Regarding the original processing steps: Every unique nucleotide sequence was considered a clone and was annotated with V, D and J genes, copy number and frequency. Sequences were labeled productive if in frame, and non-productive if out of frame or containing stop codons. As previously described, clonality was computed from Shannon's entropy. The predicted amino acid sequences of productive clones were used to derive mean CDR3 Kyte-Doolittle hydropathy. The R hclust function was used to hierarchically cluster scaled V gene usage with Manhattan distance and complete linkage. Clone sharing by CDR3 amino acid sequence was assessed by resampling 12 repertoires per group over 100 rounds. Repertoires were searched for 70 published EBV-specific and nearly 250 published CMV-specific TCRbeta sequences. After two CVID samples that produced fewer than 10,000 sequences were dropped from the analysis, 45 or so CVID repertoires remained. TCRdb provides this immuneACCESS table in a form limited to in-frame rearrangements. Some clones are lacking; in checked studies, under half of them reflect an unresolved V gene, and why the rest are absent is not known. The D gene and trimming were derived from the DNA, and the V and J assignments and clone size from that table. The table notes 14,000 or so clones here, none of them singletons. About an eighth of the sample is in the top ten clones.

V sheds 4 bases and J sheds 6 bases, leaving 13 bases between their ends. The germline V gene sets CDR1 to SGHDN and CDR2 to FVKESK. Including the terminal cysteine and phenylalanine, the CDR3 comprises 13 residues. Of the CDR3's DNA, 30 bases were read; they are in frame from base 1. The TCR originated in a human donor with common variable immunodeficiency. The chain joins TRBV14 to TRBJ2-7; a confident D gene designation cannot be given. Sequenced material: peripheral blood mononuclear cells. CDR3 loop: CASSPTPGGEQYF. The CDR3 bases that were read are TGTGCCAGCAGCCCGACCCCGGGTGGCGAG.